This record looks at one T cell receptor (beta chain) sequence and its context. Its target is not known. This sample is part of a study of response to subunit inactivated influenza vaccine. Overall study results and limits: Researchers suggested that each seasonal influenza vaccination recruits few new T cells.

Using its own MiXCR run on the RT-PCR reads, TCRdb lists one record per CDR3 protein. This sample has more than 600,000 distinct CDR3 sequences, with roughly 18% found just once. The CDR3 consists of 14 residues. V lost 5 bases, J lost 3 bases, and 3 bases stayed unmatched. CDR1 is SEHNR, CDR2 FQNEAQ, per germline (reference sequence). The sample was PBMCs from blood, taken more than 4 days after vaccination. The TCR sequence derives from a man aged 50 or older who received an inactivated influenza vaccine. This chain connects TRBV7-9 to TRBJ2-7; 11 nucleotides align to TRBD1. The DNA of the CDR3 is TGTGCCAGCAGCACGGGACAGGGGGACTACGAGCAGTACTTC. It yields the protein CASSTGQGDYEQYF.